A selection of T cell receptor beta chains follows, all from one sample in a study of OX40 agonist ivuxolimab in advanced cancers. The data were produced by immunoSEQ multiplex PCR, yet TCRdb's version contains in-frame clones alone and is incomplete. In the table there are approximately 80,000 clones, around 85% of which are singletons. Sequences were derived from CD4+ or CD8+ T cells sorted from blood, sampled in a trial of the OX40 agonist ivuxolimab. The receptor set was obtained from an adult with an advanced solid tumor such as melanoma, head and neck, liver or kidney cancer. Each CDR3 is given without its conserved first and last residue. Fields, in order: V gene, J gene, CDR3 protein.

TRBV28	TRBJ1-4	ASSRPDLNEKLF
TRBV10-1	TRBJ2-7	ASRGRGRYEQY
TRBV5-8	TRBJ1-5	ASSFRQPQH
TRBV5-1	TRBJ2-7	ASSYDRAPRYEQY
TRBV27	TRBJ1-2	ASSALGTGNGYGYT
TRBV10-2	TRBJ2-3	ASSAWTSGGQSPDTQY
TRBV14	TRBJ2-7	ASSQVDGVYEQY
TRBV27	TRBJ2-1	ASTDQGGLYNEQF
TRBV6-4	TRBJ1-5	ASSERVTNQPQH
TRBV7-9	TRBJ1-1	ASSSRASQTNTEAF
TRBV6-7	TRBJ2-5	ASIQPGTSGGKETQY
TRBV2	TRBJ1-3	ASSEGDSIGNTIY
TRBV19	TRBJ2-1	ASSFRDRTAGNEQF
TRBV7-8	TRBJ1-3	ASSSLLGQGGTIY
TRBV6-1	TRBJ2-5	ASRETSGGETQY
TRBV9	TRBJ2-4	ASSGEGGSGNIQY
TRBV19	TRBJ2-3	ASSQQGGRDTQY
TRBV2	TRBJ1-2	ASSETEGGYT
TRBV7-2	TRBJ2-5	ASSSALAIRETQY
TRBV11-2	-	ASSLDLGSGSYEQY
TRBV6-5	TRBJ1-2	ASSSFKADLYYGYT
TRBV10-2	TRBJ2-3	ASSESGGLGTQY